Below, one T cell receptor (beta chain) is given with its context. The data derive from a study of technical replicates of blood from a handful of donors. Clones were read by immunoSEQ multiplex PCR, and TCRdb kept only the in-frame ones, dropping some. The repertoire holds 75,000 to 95,000 clones, about nine tenths seen once, with roughly 0.25% in the top ten. Deletions cut 2 bases from V and 1 base from J, with 10 bases between. The CDR3 covers 15 residues. Germline V gene data show CDR1 as SGHNT and CDR2 as YYREEE (reference sequence). The V and J genes are TRBV5-4 and TRBJ2-1; no clear D. Sequencing was done on a sample of T cells isolated from PBMCs. The receptor comes from a human donor in good health. CDR3 sequence (DNA): TGTGCCAGCAGCTTTCAGGCTAAATCCTACAATGAGCAGTTCTTC. Translating it yields CASSFQAKSYNEQFF. The entire variable domain, with the rest obtained from reference TRBV5-4 and TRBJ2-1, is as follows: ETGVTQSPTHLIKTRGQQVTLRCSSQSGHNTVSWYQQALGQGPQFIFQYYREEENGRGNFPPRFSGLQFPNYSSELNVNALELDDSALYLCASSFQAKSYNEQFFGPGTRLTVL.